A single sample is the source of the 18 T cell receptor beta chains below, sequenced in a study of T cells after yellow fever vaccination. MiXCR was run by TCRdb on the 5' RACE reads, yielding one entry per CDR3 protein. The table lists about 350,000 distinct CDR3 sequences, around 8.1% of them singletons, with 17% in the top ten. This specimen consisted of PBMCs, obtained about 49 days after the first yellow fever vaccination. The receptors shown here come from a man aged 18 to 35 who received the YFV17D yellow fever vaccine.

This chain links TRBV20-1 with TRBJ2-2, with 8 bases lining up with TRBD2. Germline CDR1 DFQATT, CDR2 SNEGSKA (reference sequence). The CDR3 length is 16 residues. Unmatched junction bases numbered 8, after V lost 3 bases and J lost 2 bases. CDR3 bases: TGCAGTGCTAGCGGCCCGGGACTAGGCAACACCGGGGAGCTGTTTTTT. Protein product: CSASGPGLGNTGELFF.

This chain connects TRBV20-1 to TRBJ2-7; D gene unclear. V lost 2 bases and J lost 1, with 15 bases in between. Germline V gene data show CDR1 as DFQATT and CDR2 as SNEGSKA (reference sequence). The CDR3 contains 15 residues. The CDR3 sequence: CSARNQLTTSYEQYF. Written as DNA, the CDR3 is TGCAGTGCTAGAAACCAGTTGACAACTTCCTACGAGCAGTACTTC.

This clonotype was seen many times. The chain links TRBV6-1 to TRBJ2-5; D call uncertain. The V gene lost 2 bases and the J gene lost 2 bases, with 9 bases spanning the gap. CDR1 and CDR2 from the germline V gene are MNHNS and SASEGT. The CDR3 runs 14 residues. The CDR3 region is CASSESNVQETQYF. In nucleotides, the CDR3 is TGTGCCAGCAGTGAATCGAACGTACAAGAGACCCAGTACTTC.

This clonotype was seen a handful of times. The V and J genes are TRBV5-1 and TRBJ2-7; D might be TRBD2 (6 bases). CDR3 length: 15 amino acids. V was clipped by 0 bases and J by 3 bases, with 13 bases between them. Germline V lookup: CDR1 SGHRS, CDR2 YFSETQ. CDR3 amino acids: CASSLGAGDLYEQYF. CDR3 bases: TGCGCCAGCAGCTTGGGAGCGGGTGACCTCTACGAGCAGTACTTC. The full variable domain, in which reference TRBV5-1 and TRBJ2-7 provide the parts outside the CDR3, is KAGVTQTPRYLIKTRGQQVTLSCSPISGHRSVSWYQQTPGQGLQFLFEYFSETQRNKGNFPGRFSGRQFSNSRSEMNVSTLELGDSALYLCASSLGAGDLYEQYFGPGTRLTVT.

This clonotype has a count of ten or more. Without the conserved terminal phenylalanine or tryptophan, this CDR3 likely stems from a read error. The limits of the CDR3 on the DNA are not certain, so only TCRdb's listed CDR3 is given. This chain links TRBV9 with TRBJ2-3; TRBD2, the D gene given by the table, was not confirmed from the DNA. Ends included, the CDR3 has 12 residues. Germline CDR1 is SGDLS and CDR2 is YYNGEE. CDR3 protein: CASSVATGLLSL.

There are a few counts of this clonotype. The chain combines TRBV20-1 with TRBJ2-7, with D perhaps being TRBD1 or TRBD2 (5 bases each). CDR1 is DFQATT, CDR2 SNEGSKA, per germline (reference sequence). Trimming removed 3 bases at V and 2 bases at J, with 8 bases between. The CDR3 spans 12 residues. As DNA, the CDR3 is TGCAGTGCTAGGAGGGGAGCCTACGAGCAGTACTTC. This sequence encodes CSARRGAYEQYF.

Many counts were recorded for this clonotype. The chain employs TRBV9 and TRBJ1-3; no reliable D call. CDR3 length: 17 residues. Trimming removed 0 bases at V and 4 bases at J, with 17 bases between. From germline, CDR1 is SGDLS and CDR2 YYNGEE. CDR3 bases: TGTGCCAGCAGCGTAGATGGAGTGACTATTGGCGGAAACACCATATATTTT. This codes for CASSVDGVTIGGNTIYF.

This clonotype was counted ten times or more. The rearrangement uses TRBV4-3 and TRBJ2-5, with TRBD2 matching 11 bases. The CDR3 is made up of 17 amino acids. The V and J ends lost 3 bases and 0 bases, in that order; junction bases with no gene match: 6. Germline CDR1 reads LGHNA; CDR2 reads YSLEER. The CDR3 region is CASSQGTSGWYQETQYF. In DNA, the CDR3 is TGCGCCAGCAGCCAGGGGACTAGCGGCTGGTACCAAGAGACCCAGTACTTC.

Only a few counts were recorded for this clonotype. V is TRBV5-1 and J is TRBJ2-7; weak D call: TRBD1 (6 bases). Trimming took off 6 bases at V and 7 bases at J, with 20 bases between the two ends. From germline, CDR1 is SGHRS and CDR2 YFSETQ. This CDR3 is 14 amino acids long. The CDR3 protein is CASKATGTNWEQYF. Written as DNA, the CDR3 is TGCGCCAGCAAAGCGACCGGGACAAACTGGGAGCAGTACTTC.

This clonotype has a count of ten or more. CDR3 residues: CASSQVGGEQFF. For the CDR3, the DNA is TGTGCCAGCAGCCAAGTGGGGGGTGAGCAGTTCTTC. The chain uses TRBV3-1 and TRBJ2-1; perhaps TRBD2 as D (6 bases). Per the germline V gene, CDR1 is LGHDT and CDR2 is YNNKEL (reference sequence). The CDR3 has 12 amino acids. V was pared by 1 base and J by 9 bases, with 7 bases between.

CDR3 residues: CASSSRTVTYEQYF. CDR3 DNA: TGCGCCAGCAGCTCCCGAACAGTGACCTACGAGCAGTACTTC. V is TRBV5-1 and J is TRBJ2-7; D unresolved. Germline CDR1 and CDR2: SGHRS and YFSETQ. Trimming pared 3 bases from V and 2 bases from J, leaving 12 bases between. The CDR3 sequence is 14 residues long.

This clonotype was counted ten times or more. V is TRBV12-3 or TRBV12-4 and J is TRBJ2-1; D is unclear. The CDR3 is 14 residues long. Trimming took off 2 bases at V and 3 bases at J, with 8 bases between the two ends. CDR3 sequence (DNA): TGTGCCAGCAGTTTATATGGCAGCTACAATGAGCAGTTCTTC. Amino acids: CASSLYGSYNEQFF.

This clonotype turned up a few times. This sequence joins TRBV4-3 and TRBJ1-2; 8 bases match TRBD1. The CDR3 length is 17 residues. The J segment lost 4 bases and the V segment lost 0 bases, leaving 10 bases of the junction unmatched. Per the germline V gene, CDR1 is LGHNA and CDR2 is YSLEER. CDR3 DNA: TGCGCCAGCAGCCAAGAGTTTTTGGGGACAGGCACCTATGGCTACACCTTC. Translated, it gives CASSQEFLGTGTYGYTF.

The chain employs TRBV5-1 and TRBJ2-1; TRBD2 matches 9 bases. The junction had 12 bases not matched to a gene; V was cut back by 4 bases and J by 4 bases. Germline values: CDR1 SGHRS, CDR2 YFSETQ. The CDR3 length is 17 residues. The CDR3 DNA is TGCGCCAGCAGCCCCTTAGTCCTAGCGGGGACGTACAATGAGCAGTTCTTC. Amino acids: CASSPLVLAGTYNEQFF.

V is TRBV29-1 and J is TRBJ2-7, with a tentative D call TRBD2 (6 bases). Germline CDR1 SQVTM, CDR2 ANQGSEA. The CDR3 is made up of 14 amino acids. Trimming shortened V by 4 bases and J by 6 bases, and 19 bases separated the two germline ends. The CDR3 here is CSVVSLAGGLEQYF. The CDR3 DNA is TGCAGCGTTGTTAGCCTAGCCGGGGGACTCGAGCAGTACTTC.

The chain links TRBV5-5 to TRBJ2-2; D possibly matches TRBD1 or TRBD2 (7 bases each). CDR1 is SGHKS, CDR2 YYEKEE, per germline (reference sequence). This CDR3 has 16 amino acids. Deletions cut 4 bases from V and 4 bases from J, with 17 bases between. The CDR3 region is CASSPPGRGLTGELFF. The CDR3 DNA follows: TGTGCCAGCAGCCCCCCGGGGAGGGGGCTCACCGGGGAGCTGTTTTTT.

This clonotype was observed a handful of times. The CDR3 region is CAWSEHRGGVSYEQYF. The CDR3 DNA follows: TGTGCCTGGAGTGAACACAGGGGAGGAGTGTCCTACGAGCAGTACTTC. The chain links TRBV30 to TRBJ2-7, with TRBD1 as a possible D gene (7 bases). The CDR3 totals 16 residues. CDR1 GTSNPN and CDR2 SVGIG come from the germline V gene (reference sequence). V was shortened by 1 base and J by 1 base, with 17 bases between the two germline ends.

This clonotype has just a few counts. This sequence joins TRBV7-8 and TRBJ2-3, with D maybe TRBD1 (5 bases). Trimming removed 2 bases at V and 6 bases at J, with 9 bases between. The CDR3 is 13 residues long. Per the germline V gene, CDR1 is SGHVS and CDR2 is FQNEAQ. The CDR3 here is CASSLTAGDTQYF. The CDR3, as DNA: TGTGCCAGCAGCTTAACTGCAGGGGATACGCAGTATTTT.